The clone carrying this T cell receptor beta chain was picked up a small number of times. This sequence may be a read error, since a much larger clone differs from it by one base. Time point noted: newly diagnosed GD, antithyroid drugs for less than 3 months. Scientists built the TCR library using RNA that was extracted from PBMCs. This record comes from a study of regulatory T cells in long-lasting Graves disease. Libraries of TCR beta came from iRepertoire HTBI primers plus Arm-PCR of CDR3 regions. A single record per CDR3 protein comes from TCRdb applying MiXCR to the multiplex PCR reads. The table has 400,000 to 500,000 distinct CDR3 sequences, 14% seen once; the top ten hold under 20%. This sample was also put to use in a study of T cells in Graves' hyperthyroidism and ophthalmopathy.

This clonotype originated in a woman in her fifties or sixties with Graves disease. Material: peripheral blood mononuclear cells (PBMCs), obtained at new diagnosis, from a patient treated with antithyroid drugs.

The CDR3 nucleotides are TGTGCCAGCAGTGAAGAACGGGACGATGAGCAGTACTTC. It is translated as CASSEERDDEQYF. V and J are TRBV2 and TRBJ2-4; D assignment may be TRBD1 or TRBD2 (5 bases each). V lost 1 base and J 13 bases, leaving 14 bases between the germline ends. CDR1 and CDR2 (germline): SNHLY, FYNNEI. This CDR3 has 13 residues.